The 15 T cell receptor beta chains below were found in one sample sequenced in a study of blood T cell repertoires in COVID-19. TCRdb keeps only in-frame clones here, not all; method: immunoSEQ multiplex PCR. The data contain approximately 110,000 clones, 75% to 90% of them seen just once; the ten biggest clones take up about 3.3%. Sequencing was performed on peripheral blood. The origin of the receptors is a woman older than 75 with COVID-19, enrolled during active disease.

J is TRBJ2-1 and V is TRBV5-1; 15 bases align to TRBD2. The ends lost 4 bases at V and 8 bases at J; junction bases unmatched: 4. Germline V gene data show CDR1 as SGHRS and CDR2 as YFSETQ. There are 15 residues in the CDR3. The CDR3 loop is CASSEGLAGGDEQFF. CDR3 DNA: TGCGCCAGCAGCGAGGGACTAGCGGGAGGAGATGAGCAGTTCTTC. The full variable domain, its missing parts supplied by reference TRBV5-1 and TRBJ2-1, is KAGVTQTPRYLIKTRGQQVTLSCSPISGHRSVSWYQQTPGQGLQFLFEYFSETQRNKGNFPGRFSGRQFSNSRSEMNVSTLELGDSALYLCASSEGLAGGDEQFFGPGTRLTVL.

The chain has TRBV2 and TRBJ2-5, with 11 bases matching TRBD2. V trimming: 5 bases; J trimming: 4 bases; junction bases outside the gene matches: 12. From germline, CDR1 is SNHLY and CDR2 FYNNEI. CDR3 size: 17 residues. CDR3 coding DNA: TGTGCCAGCAGTCCCGTCCGACTAGCGGGATTGTCAGAGACCCAGTACTTC. This codes for CASSPVRLAGLSETQYF.

CDR3 in amino acids: CASSLSGISYNEQFF. In nucleotides, the CDR3 is TGTGCCAGCAGCCTTAGCGGGATCTCCTACAATGAGCAGTTCTTC. The rearrangement uses TRBV5-8 and TRBJ2-1; 8 bases match TRBD2. The junction had 3 bases not matched to a gene; V was cut back by 4 bases and J by 0 bases. CDR3 length: 15 amino acids. Germline-derived CDR1 and CDR2 are SGHTS and YDEGEE.

The chain carries TRBV11-2 and TRBJ2-4; TRBD1 matches 8 bases. The CDR3 length is 17 residues. J lost 7 bases, V lost 5 bases, and 16 bases had no gene match. Germline CDR1 is SGHAT and CDR2 is FQNNGV. This CDR3 reads CASSPYQGASRGNIQYF. DNA for the CDR3: TGTGCCAGCAGCCCTTACCAGGGGGCGTCAAGGGGGAACATTCAGTACTTC.

The chain couples TRBV18 to TRBJ2-6; tentative D call: TRBD1 (6 bases). V was pared by 7 bases and J by 0 bases, with 10 bases between. The length of the CDR3 is 15 residues. The germline V gene has CDR1 KGHSH and CDR2 LQKENI. The CDR3 region is CASWDIVSGANVLTF. The CDR3 coding sequence is TGTGCCAGCTGGGACATCGTCTCTGGGGCCAACGTCCTGACTTTC.

The rearrangement joins TRBV5-1 to TRBJ2-7; D may be TRBD2 (5 bases). This CDR3 has 16 residues. V was clipped by 0 bases and J by 0 bases, with 13 bases between them. Looked up from germline, CDR1 is SGHRS and CDR2 is YFSETQ. CDR3: CASSLEPAVNSYEQYF. In DNA form, the CDR3 reads TGCGCCAGCAGCTTGGAACCAGCGGTAAACTCCTACGAGCAGTACTTC.

The V and J genes are TRBV6-5 and TRBJ2-7; 10 bases align to TRBD1. The CDR3 contains 13 residues. Losses at the gene ends were 8 bases for V and 5 bases for J; bases not matched to a gene: 6. Germline CDR1 MNHEY, CDR2 SVGAGI. The DNA of the CDR3 is TGTGCCAGCTTGGGACAGGGGTACCACGAGCAGTACTTC. Translating it yields CASLGQGYHEQYF.

The chain employs TRBV19 and TRBJ2-7; 10 bases align to TRBD1. This CDR3 spans 14 amino acids. J lost 6 bases, V lost 3 bases, and 5 bases had no gene match. The germline CDR1 and CDR2 sequences are LNHDA and SQIVND (reference sequence). The CDR3 spells CASSIRGQGSEQYF. The CDR3 coding sequence is TGTGCCAGTAGTATTCGGGGACAGGGGAGCGAGCAGTACTTC.

This rearrangement joins TRBV7-9 to TRBJ2-7, with D possibly TRBD2 on 6 matching bases. There are 14 residues in the CDR3. CDR1 and CDR2 (germline): SEHNR, FQNEAQ (reference sequence). Trimming stripped 0 bases from V and 7 bases from J, with 13 bases between. CDR3 protein: CASSLAVGGAEQYF. The CDR3 nucleotides are TGTGCCAGCAGCTTAGCGGTTGGAGGGGCTGAGCAGTACTTC. Combining the CDR3 with reference TRBV7-9 and TRBJ2-7 gives the whole variable domain DTGVSQNPRHKITKRGQNVTFRCDPISEHNRLYWYRQTLGQGPEFLTYFQNEAQLEKSRLLSDRFSAERPKGSFSTLEIQRTEQGDSAMYLCASSLAVGGAEQYFGPGTRLTVT.

CDR3 residues: CASSLGLDGEQFF. CDR3 DNA sequence: TGTGCCAGCAGTTTAGGACTAGACGGTGAGCAGTTCTTC. This sequence joins TRBV12-3 or TRBV12-4 and TRBJ2-1; maybe TRBD2 (6 bases). The CDR3 runs 13 residues. Trimming took 1 base from V and 9 from J, leaving 10 bases between them.

The rearrangement joins TRBV3-1 (or the pseudogene TRBV3-2) to TRBJ2-2; D is undetermined. V gave up 1 base and J gave up 11 bases, with 11 bases separating them. The CDR3 spans 13 residues. Germline V gene lookup returns CDR1 LGHDT and CDR2 YNNKEL (reference sequence). The CDR3 DNA sequence: TGTGCCAGCAGCCAAGTGACTTCCAGTGAGCTGTTTTTT. Its translation is CASSQVTSSELFF.

The V call is TRBV6-1, the J call TRBJ2-3; D unresolved. The V and J ends lost 2 bases and 3 bases respectively, with 9 bases between them. The CDR3 contains 14 residues. Germline loops: CDR1 MNHNS, CDR2 SASEGT. The CDR3 sequence: CASSEIQRTDTQYF. CDR3 nucleotide sequence: TGTGCCAGCAGTGAAATCCAGAGGACAGATACGCAGTATTTT.

The rearrangement uses TRBV27 and TRBJ2-3; 12 positions agree with TRBD2. The J segment lost 3 bases and the V segment lost 2 bases, leaving 6 bases of the junction unmatched. The CDR3 spans 17 residues. In germline, CDR1 is MNHEY, CDR2 SMNVEV (reference sequence). The CDR3 DNA follows: TGTGCCAGCAGTTTAATATCGGGGACTAGCGGGACAGATACGCAGTATTTT. Translation: CASSLISGTSGTDTQYF.

The gene calls are TRBV9 and TRBJ2-1; no reliable D call. The length of the CDR3 is 14 residues. V lost 2 bases and J lost 4, with 10 bases in between. Germline CDR1 is SGDLS and CDR2 is YYNGEE. CDR3 loop: CASSVFGAYNEQFF. In DNA, the CDR3 is TGTGCCAGCAGCGTTTTCGGAGCGTACAATGAGCAGTTCTTC.

The chain uses TRBV5-4 and TRBJ2-1; 9 bases agree with TRBD2. There are 13 residues in the CDR3. Looked up from germline, CDR1 is SGHNT and CDR2 is YYREEE (reference sequence). Losses at the gene ends were 7 bases for V and 6 bases for J; bases not matched to a gene: 5. CDR3 sequence: CASLAGAGNEQFF. The DNA of the CDR3 is TGTGCCAGCTTAGCGGGAGCAGGCAATGAGCAGTTCTTC.